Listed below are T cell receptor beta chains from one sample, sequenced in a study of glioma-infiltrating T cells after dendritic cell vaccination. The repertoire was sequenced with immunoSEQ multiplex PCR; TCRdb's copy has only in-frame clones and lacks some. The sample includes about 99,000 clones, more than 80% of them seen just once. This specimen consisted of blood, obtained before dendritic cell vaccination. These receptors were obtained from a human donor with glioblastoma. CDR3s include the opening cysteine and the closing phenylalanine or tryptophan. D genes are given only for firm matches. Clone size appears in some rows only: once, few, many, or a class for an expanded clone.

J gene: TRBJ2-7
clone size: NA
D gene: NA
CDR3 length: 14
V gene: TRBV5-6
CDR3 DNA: TGTGCCAGCAGCCCAACTCAGGGTGGCTACGAGCAGTACTTC
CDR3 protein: CASSPTQGGYEQYF

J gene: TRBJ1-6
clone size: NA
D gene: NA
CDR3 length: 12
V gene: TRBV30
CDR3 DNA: TGTGCCTGGAGTCGGGTCGATTCACCCCTCCACTTT
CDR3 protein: CAWSRVDSPLHF

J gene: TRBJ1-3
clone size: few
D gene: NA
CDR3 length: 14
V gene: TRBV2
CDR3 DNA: TGTGCCAGCAGGCAACTGATCTCTGGAAACACCATATATTTT
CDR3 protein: CASRQLISGNTIYF

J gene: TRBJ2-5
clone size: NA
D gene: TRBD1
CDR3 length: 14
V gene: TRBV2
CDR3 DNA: TGTGCCAGCAGCCGCGGACAGGGGATGGAGACCCAGTACTTC
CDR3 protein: CASSRGQGMETQYF

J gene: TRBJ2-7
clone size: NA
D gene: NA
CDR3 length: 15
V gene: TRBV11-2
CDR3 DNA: TGTGCCAGCAGCTTAAGTGGGACAAGTTCCTACGAGCAGTACTTC
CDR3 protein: CASSLSGTSSYEQYF

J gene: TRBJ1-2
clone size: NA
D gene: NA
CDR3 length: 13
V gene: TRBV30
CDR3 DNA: TGTGCCTGGAGTCAGGACAGTGTCTATGGCTACACCTTC
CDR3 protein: CAWSQDSVYGYTF

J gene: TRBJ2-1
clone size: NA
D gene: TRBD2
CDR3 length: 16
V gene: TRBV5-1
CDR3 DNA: TGCGCCAGCAGCCCGCTACGAGCGGGGGCAGACAATGAGCAGTTCTTC
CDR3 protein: CASSPLRAGADNEQFF

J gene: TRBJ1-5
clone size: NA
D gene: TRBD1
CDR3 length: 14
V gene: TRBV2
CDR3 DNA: TGTGCCAGCAGTGCTCGGACAGGCCAAGGGCCCCAGCATTTT
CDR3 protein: CASSARTGQGPQHF

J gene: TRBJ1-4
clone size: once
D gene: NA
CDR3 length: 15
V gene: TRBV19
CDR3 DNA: TGTGCCAGTAGTATAGACGGGGAGGCGAATGAAAAACTGTTTTTT
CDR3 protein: CASSIDGEANEKLFF

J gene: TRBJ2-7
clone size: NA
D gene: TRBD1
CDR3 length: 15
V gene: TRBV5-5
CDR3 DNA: TGTGCCAGCAGCTTGAGTACTGGGACAGGGGGCGAGCAGTACTTC
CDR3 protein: CASSLSTGTGGEQYF

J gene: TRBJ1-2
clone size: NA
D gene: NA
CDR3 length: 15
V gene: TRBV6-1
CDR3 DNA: TGTGCCAGCAGTGTTTACAGGGAACCTAACTATGGCTACACCTTC
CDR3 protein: CASSVYREPNYGYTF

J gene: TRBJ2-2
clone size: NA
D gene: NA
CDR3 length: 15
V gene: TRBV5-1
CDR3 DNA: TGCGCCAGCAGCCCTACCACGGCAGGGGTCGGGGAGCTGTTTTTT
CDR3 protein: CASSPTTAGVGELFF

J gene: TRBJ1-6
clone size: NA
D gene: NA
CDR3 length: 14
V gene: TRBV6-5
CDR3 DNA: TGTGCCAGCTCATCAGGGTTGAATAATTCACCCCTCCACTTT
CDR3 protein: CASSSGLNNSPLHF

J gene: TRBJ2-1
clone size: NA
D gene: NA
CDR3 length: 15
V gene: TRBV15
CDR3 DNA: TGTGCCACCAGCAGAAGGCGGGGCACTTACAATGAGCAGTTCTTC
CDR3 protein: CATSRRRGTYNEQFF

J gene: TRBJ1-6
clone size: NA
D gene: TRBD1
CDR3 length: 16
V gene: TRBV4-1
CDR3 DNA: TGCGCCAGCAGCCACGCTCAGGGGGCTGGTAATTCACCCCTCCACTTT
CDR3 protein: CASSHAQGAGNSPLHF

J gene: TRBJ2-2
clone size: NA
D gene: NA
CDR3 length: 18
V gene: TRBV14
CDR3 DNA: TGTGCCAGCAGCCCCCAGGGGGGCGGGTGGCTGAACACCGGGGAGCTGTTTTTT
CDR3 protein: CASSPQGGGWLNTGELFF

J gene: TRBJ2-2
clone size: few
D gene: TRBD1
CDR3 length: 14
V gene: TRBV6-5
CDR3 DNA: TGTGCCAGCAGATCCGGACAGGGTGGCGAGGAGCTGTTTTTT
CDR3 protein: CASRSGQGGEELFF

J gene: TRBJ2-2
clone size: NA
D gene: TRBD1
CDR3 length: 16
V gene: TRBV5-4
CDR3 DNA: TGTGCCAGCAGCAGAAGGGACAGGGTGAACACCGGGGAGCTGTTTTTT
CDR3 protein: CASSRRDRVNTGELFF

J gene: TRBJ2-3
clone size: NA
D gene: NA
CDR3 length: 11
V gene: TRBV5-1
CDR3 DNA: TGCGCCAGCTCGCAGGGAAATACGCAGTATTTT
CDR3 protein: CASSQGNTQYF

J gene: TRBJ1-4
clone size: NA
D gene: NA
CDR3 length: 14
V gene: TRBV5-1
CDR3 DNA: TGCGCCAGCAGCTTGAGGTCAGCGGATGAAAAACTGTTTTTT
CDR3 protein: CASSLRSADEKLFF

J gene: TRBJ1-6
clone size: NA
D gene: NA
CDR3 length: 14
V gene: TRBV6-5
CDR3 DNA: TGTGCCAGCAGCCCCGGACTTGTAAATTCACCCCTCCACTTT
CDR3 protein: CASSPGLVNSPLHF

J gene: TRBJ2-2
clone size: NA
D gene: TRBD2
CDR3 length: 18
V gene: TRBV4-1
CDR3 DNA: TGCGCCAGCAGAAAAAACCGAGGACTAGCGGGGGGCACCGGGGAGCTGTTTTTT
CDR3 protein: CASRKNRGLAGGTGELFF

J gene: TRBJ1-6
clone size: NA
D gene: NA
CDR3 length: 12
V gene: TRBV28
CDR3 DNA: TGTGCCAGCAGTTTATCGAGCCTCAACCTCCACTTT
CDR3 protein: CASSLSSLNLHF

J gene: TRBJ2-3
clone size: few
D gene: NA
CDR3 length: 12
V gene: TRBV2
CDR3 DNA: TGTGCCAGCAGTCGTCGCACAGATACGCAGTATTTT
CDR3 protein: CASSRRTDTQYF

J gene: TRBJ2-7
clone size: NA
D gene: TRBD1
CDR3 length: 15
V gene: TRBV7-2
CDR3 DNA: TGTGCCAGCAGCAACCACCGGGACAGGGGGCTTGTGCAGTACTTC
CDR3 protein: CASSNHRDRGLVQYF

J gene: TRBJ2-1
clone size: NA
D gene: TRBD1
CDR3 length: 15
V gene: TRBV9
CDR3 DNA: TGTGCCAGCACCCTAAGACAGGGGGATGACAATGAGCAGTTCTTC
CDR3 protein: CASTLRQGDDNEQFF

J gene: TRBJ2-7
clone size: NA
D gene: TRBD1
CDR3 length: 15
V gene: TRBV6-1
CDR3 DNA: TGTGCCAGCAGCGGTACGGGACAGGCTACCTACGAGCAGTACTTC
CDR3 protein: CASSGTGQATYEQYF

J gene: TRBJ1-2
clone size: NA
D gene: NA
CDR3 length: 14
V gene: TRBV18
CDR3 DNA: TGTGCCAGCTCAACAGACCACAGGTCTAATGGCTACACCTTC
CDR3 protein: CASSTDHRSNGYTF

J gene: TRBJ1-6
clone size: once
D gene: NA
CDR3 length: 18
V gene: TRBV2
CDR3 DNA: TGTGCCAGCAGTGAAGCTCTCCCCGGGGGCTCCTATAATTCACCCCTCCACTTT
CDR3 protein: CASSEALPGGSYNSPLHF

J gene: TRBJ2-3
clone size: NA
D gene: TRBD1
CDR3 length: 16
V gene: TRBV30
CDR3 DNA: TGTGCCTGGAGTCCCCGGGCGAGGGGGCACACAGATACGCAGTATTTT
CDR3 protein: CAWSPRARGHTDTQYF

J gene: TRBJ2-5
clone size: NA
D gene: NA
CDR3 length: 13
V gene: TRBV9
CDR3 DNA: TGTGCCAGCAGCGCTGGCGGGGAAGAGACCCAGTACTTC
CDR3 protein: CASSAGGEETQYF

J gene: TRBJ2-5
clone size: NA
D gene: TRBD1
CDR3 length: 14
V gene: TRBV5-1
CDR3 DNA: TGCGCCAGCAGCAAAGGACAGGGTGGGGAGACCCAGTACTTC
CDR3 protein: CASSKGQGGETQYF

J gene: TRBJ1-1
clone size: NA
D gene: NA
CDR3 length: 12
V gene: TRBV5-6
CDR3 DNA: TGTGCCAGCAGCTTGGACAGTTCTGAAGCTTTCTTT
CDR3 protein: CASSLDSSEAFF

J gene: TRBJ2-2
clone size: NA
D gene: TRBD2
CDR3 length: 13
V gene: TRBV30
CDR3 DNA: TGTGCCTGGAGTAACGGGGGGTCCGGGGAGCTGTTTTTT
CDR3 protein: CAWSNGGSGELFF

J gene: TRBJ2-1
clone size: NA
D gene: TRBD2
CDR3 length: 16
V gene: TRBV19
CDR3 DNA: TGTGCCAGTAGTATCCTTAGCGGGGGTCGCTACAATGAGCAGTTCTTC
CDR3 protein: CASSILSGGRYNEQFF

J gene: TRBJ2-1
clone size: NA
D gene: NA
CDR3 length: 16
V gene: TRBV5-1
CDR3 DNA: TGCGCCAGCAGCTTCGTTCGGGGGGCTTCCTACAATGAGCAGTTCTTC
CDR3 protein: CASSFVRGASYNEQFF

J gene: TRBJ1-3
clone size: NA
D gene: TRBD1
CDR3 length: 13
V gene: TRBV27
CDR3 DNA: TGTGCCAGCAGTTTGGGGACAGGGAGCACCATATATTTT
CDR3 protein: CASSLGTGSTIYF

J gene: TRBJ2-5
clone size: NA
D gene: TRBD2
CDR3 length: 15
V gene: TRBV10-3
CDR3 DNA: TGTGCCATCAGGGCCGGGACTAGCCCGGAAGAGACCCAGTACTTC
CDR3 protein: CAIRAGTSPEETQYF

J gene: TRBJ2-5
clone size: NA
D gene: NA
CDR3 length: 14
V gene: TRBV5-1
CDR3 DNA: TGCGCCAGCAGCTTGGTAGCGGAAAAAGAGACCCAGTACTTC
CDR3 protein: CASSLVAEKETQYF

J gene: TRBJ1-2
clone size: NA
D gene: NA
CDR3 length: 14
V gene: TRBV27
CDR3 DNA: TGTGCCAGCAGTTTATCCCCCTGGCAGTGGGGCTACACCTTC
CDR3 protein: CASSLSPWQWGYTF

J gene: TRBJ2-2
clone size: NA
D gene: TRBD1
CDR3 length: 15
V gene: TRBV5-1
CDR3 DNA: TGCGCCAGCAACACCGGGACAGGGAACACCGGGGAGCTGTTTTTT
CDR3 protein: CASNTGTGNTGELFF

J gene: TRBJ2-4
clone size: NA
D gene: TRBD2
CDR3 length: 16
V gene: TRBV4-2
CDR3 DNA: TGTGCCAGCAGCCAAGAAAGTGGCGGGGGGGAAAACATTCAGTACTTC
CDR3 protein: CASSQESGGGENIQYF

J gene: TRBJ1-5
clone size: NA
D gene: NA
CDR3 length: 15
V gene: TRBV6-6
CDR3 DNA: TGTGCCAGCAGTTACGGCCCCGGGGGCAATCAGCCCCAGCATTTT
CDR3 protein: CASSYGPGGNQPQHF

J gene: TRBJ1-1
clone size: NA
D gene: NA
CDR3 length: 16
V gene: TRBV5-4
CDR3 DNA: TGTGCCAGCAGCAATACCGGGCGCCGGGGTGGTACTGAAGCTTTCTTT
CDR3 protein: CASSNTGRRGGTEAFF

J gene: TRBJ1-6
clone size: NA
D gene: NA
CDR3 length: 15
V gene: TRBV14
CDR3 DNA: TGTGCCAGCAGCCAAGGGAGCTCCTATAATTCACCCCTCCACTTT
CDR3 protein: CASSQGSSYNSPLHF

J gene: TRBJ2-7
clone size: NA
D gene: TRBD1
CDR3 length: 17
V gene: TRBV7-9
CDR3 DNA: TGTGCCAGCAGCAATTACCGGGACAGGGCTGGCTCCTACGAGCAGTACTTC
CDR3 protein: CASSNYRDRAGSYEQYF

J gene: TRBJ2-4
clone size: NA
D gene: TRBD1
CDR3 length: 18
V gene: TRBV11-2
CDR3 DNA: TGTGCCAGCAGCATACAGGGGGCATTGCGGGGATACAAAAACATTCAGTACTTC
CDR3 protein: CASSIQGALRGYKNIQYF

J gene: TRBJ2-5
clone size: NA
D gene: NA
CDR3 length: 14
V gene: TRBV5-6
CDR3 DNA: TGTGCCAGCAGAAGAGACTACTCAAAAGAGACCCAGTACTTC
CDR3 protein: CASRRDYSKETQYF

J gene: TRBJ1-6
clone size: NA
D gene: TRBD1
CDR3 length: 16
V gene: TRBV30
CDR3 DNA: TGTGCCTGGAGTCCGTGGACAGGGGGCAATTGGTCACCCCTCCACTTT
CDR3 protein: CAWSPWTGGNWSPLHF

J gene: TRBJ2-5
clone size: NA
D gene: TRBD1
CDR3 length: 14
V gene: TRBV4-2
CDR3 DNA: TGTGCCAGCAGCCAGGGGACAGCCCAAGAGACCCAGTACTTC
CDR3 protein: CASSQGTAQETQYF

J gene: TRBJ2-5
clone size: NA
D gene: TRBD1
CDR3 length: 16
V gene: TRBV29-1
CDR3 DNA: TGCAGCGGGATCCCGGGACAGGAATTTTCGCGGGAGACCCAGTACTTC
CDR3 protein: CSGIPGQEFSRETQYF

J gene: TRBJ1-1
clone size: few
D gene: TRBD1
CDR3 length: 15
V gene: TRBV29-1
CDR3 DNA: TGCAGCGCTGGGACAGAACTTACAAAGAACACTGAAGCTTTCTTT
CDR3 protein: CSAGTELTKNTEAFF

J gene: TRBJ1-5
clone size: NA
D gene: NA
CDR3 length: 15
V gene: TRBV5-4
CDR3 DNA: TGTGCCAGCAGCTTGGACCCAGGGGGCAATCAGCCCCAGCATTTT
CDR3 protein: CASSLDPGGNQPQHF

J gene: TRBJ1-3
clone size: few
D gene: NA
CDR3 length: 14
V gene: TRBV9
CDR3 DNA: TGTGCCAGCAGCCCCCAGACACAAGGAAACACCATATATTTT
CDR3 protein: CASSPQTQGNTIYF

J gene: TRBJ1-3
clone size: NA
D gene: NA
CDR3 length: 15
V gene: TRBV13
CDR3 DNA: TGTGCCAGCAGTCCGTATCAGGGCTCTGGAAACACCATATATTTT
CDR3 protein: CASSPYQGSGNTIYF

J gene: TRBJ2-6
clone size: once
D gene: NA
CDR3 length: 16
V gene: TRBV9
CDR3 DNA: TGTGCCAGCAGCAGTCGGACGGGGGCTGGGGCCAACGTCCTGACTTTC
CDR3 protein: CASSSRTGAGANVLTF

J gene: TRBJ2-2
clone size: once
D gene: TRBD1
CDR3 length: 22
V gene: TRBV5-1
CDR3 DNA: TGCGCCAGCAGCTACTTATCACTTACAGGGGGTTTAGTAGGTGCGAACACCGGGGAGCTGTTTTTT
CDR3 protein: CASSYLSLTGGLVGANTGELFF

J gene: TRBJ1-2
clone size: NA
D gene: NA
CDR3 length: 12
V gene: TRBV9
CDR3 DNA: TGTGCCAGCAGCGATCAGGGGACTGGCTACACCTTC
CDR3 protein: CASSDQGTGYTF

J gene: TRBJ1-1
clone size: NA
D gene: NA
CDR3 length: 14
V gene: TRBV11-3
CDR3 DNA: TGTGCCAGCAGCTCCCCGACCCGGGGCACTGAAGCTTTCTTT
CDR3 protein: CASSSPTRGTEAFF